Listed below are T cell receptor beta chains from one sample, sequenced in a study of response to subunit inactivated influenza vaccine. TCRdb reprocessed the RT-PCR reads via MiXCR and lists one record per CDR3 protein. The sample shows some 480,000 distinct CDR3 sequences, 11% of them seen only once. Here the sequenced sample was PBMCs from blood, taken 45 days after vaccination. The receptors derive from a man in his fifties or sixties who received an inactivated influenza vaccine. CDR3s include the opening cysteine and the closing phenylalanine or tryptophan. A D gene is named only where the DNA matches it firmly. For some rows the clone size is stated as once, few or many, or as a class when expanded; others skip it.

d_gene	v_gene	abundance	j_gene	CDR3aa	CDR3nt
.	TRBV20-1	.	TRBJ1-1	CSASGLNTEAFF	TGCAGTGCTTCGGGCCTCAACACTGAAGCTTTCTTT
.	TRBV10-3	.	TRBJ2-3	CAISEHTDTQYF	TGTGCCATCAGTGAGCACACAGATACGCAGTATTTT
.	TRBV7-9	.	TRBJ1-3	CASSLGTLTGSGNTIYF	TGTGCCAGCAGCTTAGGTACGCTCACGGGATCTGGAAACACCATATATTTT
.	TRBV9	few	TRBJ2-7	CASSGSSQDEQYF	TGTGCCAGCAGCGGAAGCTCCCAGGACGAGCAGTACTTC
.	TRBV12-3/TRBV12-4	many	TRBJ2-7	CASRKLQGSYEQYF	TGTGCCAGCAGAAAACTCCAGGGGTCCTACGAGCAGTACTTC
TRBD2	TRBV3-1	many	TRBJ2-1	CASSQVSGTYNEQFF	TGTGCCAGCAGCCAAGTTAGCGGGACTTACAATGAGCAGTTCTTC
.	TRBV4-2	.	TRBJ2-7	CASSQGWDIRSYEQYF	TGTGCCAGCAGCCAAGGTTGGGACATCCGCTCCTACGAGCAGTACTTC
.	TRBV12-3/TRBV12-4	few	TRBJ2-7	CASSLAAGAHYEQYF	TGTGCCAGCAGTTTAGCTGCAGGGGCCCACTACGAGCAGTACTTC
.	TRBV28	.	TRBJ1-3	CASSLGVEGTIYF	TGTGCCAGCAGTTTAGGTGTGGAGGGGACCATATATTTT
TRBD1	TRBV20-1	.	TRBJ2-3	CSARAVERTGLTDTQYF	TGCAGTGCTAGAGCAGTCGAGCGGACAGGGCTTACAGATACGCAGTATTTT
.	TRBV10-3	.	TRBJ2-1	CAISDSYEQFF	TGTGCCATCAGTGATTCTTATGAGCAGTTCTTC
TRBD2	TRBV7-2	many	TRBJ2-1	CASSLGSGSHGEQFF	TGTGCCAGCAGCTTAGGGAGCGGGAGTCACGGTGAGCAGTTCTTC
.	TRBV4-3	few	TRBJ2-7	CASSQDHGAYEQYF	TGCGCCAGCAGCCAAGATCACGGGGCGTACGAGCAGTACTTC
.	TRBV10-3	many	TRBJ1-1	CATALGTLNTEAFF	TGTGCCACCGCTCTCGGGACACTAAACACTGAAGCTTTCTTT
.	TRBV12-3/TRBV12-4	many	TRBJ2-2	CASTVGYTGELFF	TGTGCCAGCACCGTAGGGTACACCGGGGAGCTGTTTTTT
TRBD1	TRBV20-1	many	TRBJ2-1	CSARDVRGYAFNEQFF	TGCAGTGCTAGAGATGTCAGGGGGTATGCCTTCAATGAGCAGTTCTTC
TRBD1	TRBV7-2	few	TRBJ1-1	CAVKGGMNTEAFF	TGTGCAGTGAAAGGGGGCATGAACACTGAAGCTTTCTTT
TRBD2	TRBV9	many	TRBJ2-3	CASSGGRSGGAPDTQYF	TGTGCCAGCAGCGGAGGCCGTAGCGGGGGGGCCCCAGATACGCAGTATTTT
.	TRBV20-1	.	TRBJ1-2	CSAYRAGGYTF	TGCAGTGCTTACAGGGCGGGCGGCTACACCTTC
TRBD1	TRBV25-1	.	TRBJ1-2	CATLQGAFGYTF	TGTGCCACCTTACAGGGGGCGTTTGGCTACACCTTC
.	TRBV5-6	many	TRBJ1-1	CASNQGGTEAFF	TGTGCCAGCAACCAAGGGGGAACTGAAGCTTTCTTT
.	TRBV20-1	.	TRBJ2-7	CSARGSSRIDEQYF	TGCAGTGCTAGGGGATCCTCGAGGATCGACGAGCAGTACTTC
.	TRBV12-3/TRBV12-4	few	TRBJ2-1	CASTQDQYNEQFF	TGTGCCAGCACACAGGATCAATACAATGAGCAGTTCTTC
TRBD2	TRBV6-2/TRBV6-3	few	TRBJ2-1	CASSYRPGLSNYNEQFF	TGTGCCAGCAGTTACCGTCCGGGACTATCCAACTACAATGAGCAGTTCTTC
.	TRBV12-3/TRBV12-4	.	TRBJ2-4	CASSVSRNIQYF	TGTGCCAGCAGTGTCTCAAGAAACATTCAGTACTTC
.	TRBV7-3	few	TRBJ2-7	CASSLTALDGYEQYF	TGTGCCAGCAGCTTAACGGCCCTTGACGGGTACGAGCAGTACTTC
TRBD2	TRBV10-2	few	TRBJ2-3	CASATTSGRADTQYF	TGCGCCAGCGCGACTACTAGCGGGAGGGCTGATACGCAGTATTTT
.	TRBV10-3	many	TRBJ2-4	CAISESSEGGAKNIQYF	TGTGCCATCAGTGAGTCATCTGAGGGGGGAGCCAAAAACATTCAGTACTTC
.	TRBV20-1	few	TRBJ2-4	CSVHSRAKNIQYF	TGCAGTGTCCATAGCAGAGCCAAAAACATTCAGTACTTC
TRBD2	TRBV20-1	few	TRBJ2-7	CSAATSGYEQYF	TGCAGTGCCGCGACTAGCGGTTACGAGCAGTACTTC
.	TRBV29-1	.	TRBJ1-1	CSVLLGWGTEAFF	TGCAGCGTTCTTCTGGGGTGGGGCACTGAAGCTTTCTTT
TRBD2	TRBV11-1	.	TRBJ2-5	CASSLFRFGTSGSGETQYF	TGTGCCAGCAGCTTATTTCGTTTCGGGACTAGCGGGAGTGGAGAGACCCAGTACTTC
TRBD1	TRBV3-1	.	TRBJ1-5	CASSRTGSQPQHF	TGTGCCAGCAGCCGGACAGGGAGTCAGCCCCAGCATTTT
.	TRBV24-1	.	TRBJ2-3	CATSDKDSPTDTQYF	TGTGCCACCAGTGATAAGGATAGTCCCACAGATACGCAGTATTTT
.	TRBV5-4	.	TRBJ2-2	CASSLGGLVGAGELFF	TGTGCCAGCAGCCTTGGCGGCCTAGTTGGGGCCGGGGAGCTGTTTTTT
TRBD2	TRBV9	.	TRBJ2-1	CASSIQGLAVNEQFF	TGTGCCAGCAGCATCCAAGGACTAGCGGTTAATGAGCAGTTCTTC
TRBD1	TRBV12-3/TRBV12-4	.	TRBJ2-2	CASSLDLQGSGELFF	TGTGCCAGCAGTTTAGACCTACAGGGGTCCGGGGAGCTGTTTTTT
.	TRBV7-2	few	TRBJ2-3	CASSLFGTGTDTQYF	TGTGCCAGCAGCTTATTTGGAACAGGGACAGATACGCAGTATTTT
.	TRBV20-1	many	TRBJ1-2	CSASLGFYGYTF	TGCAGTGCTAGTTTGGGTTTCTATGGCTACACCTTC
.	TRBV20-1	few	TRBJ2-1	CSASKVRGDEQFF	TGCAGTGCTAGTAAGGTGAGAGGTGATGAGCAGTTCTTC
TRBD1	TRBV5-1	few	TRBJ1-4	CASSSGQGASMEKLFF	TGCGCCAGCAGCTCAGGACAGGGGGCCTCAATGGAAAAACTGTTTTTT
TRBD1	TRBV3-1	many	TRBJ1-2	CASSQTGGGYTF	TGTGCCAGCAGCCAGACAGGGGGTGGCTACACCTTC
.	TRBV20-1	.	TRBJ2-1	CSARPDTRPPNEQFF	TGCAGTGCTAGGCCGGACACGAGACCACCCAATGAGCAGTTCTTC
.	TRBV15	.	TRBJ1-5	CATSRVNQPQHF	TGTGCCACCAGCAGAGTTAATCAGCCCCAGCATTTT
.	TRBV9	few	TRBJ2-5	CASSVDAGQETQYF	TGTGCCAGCAGCGTAGATGCCGGTCAAGAGACCCAGTACTTC
TRBD1	TRBV10-2	.	TRBJ1-5	CASSGRTGASGQPQHF	TGCGCCAGCAGTGGGCGGACAGGGGCGTCCGGTCAGCCCCAGCATTTT
TRBD2	TRBV9	few	TRBJ2-1	CASSVGSGAYNEQFF	TGTGCCAGCAGCGTAGGTAGCGGGGCTTACAATGAGCAGTTCTTC
.	TRBV3-1	.	TRBJ2-4	CASSQEGTVAKNIQYF	TGTGCCAGCAGCCAAGAGGGGACCGTAGCCAAAAACATTCAGTACTTC
TRBD1	TRBV5-1	many	TRBJ2-1	CASSPSGQGYNEQFF	TGCGCCAGCAGCCCATCGGGACAGGGGTACAATGAGCAGTTCTTC
.	TRBV28	.	TRBJ2-1	CASSFWYINEQFF	TGTGCCAGCAGTTTTTGGTACATCAATGAGCAGTTCTTC
.	TRBV29-1	many	TRBJ1-5	CSVSSGDSNQPQHF	TGCAGCGTTTCGAGTGGGGATAGCAATCAGCCCCAGCATTTT
.	TRBV5-1	.	TRBJ2-5	CASSVGSGGQETQYF	TGCGCCAGCAGTGTCGGGAGCGGAGGGCAAGAGACCCAGTACTTC
.	TRBV2	.	TRBJ2-7	CASSEAKDSQNSYEQYF	TGTGCCAGCAGTGAAGCGAAAGACAGCCAAAACTCCTACGAGCAGTACTTC
TRBD1	TRBV20-1	.	TRBJ2-7	CSARDMGQATTYEQYF	TGCAGTGCTAGAGATATGGGACAGGCCACTACCTACGAGCAGTACTTC